This record looks at one T cell receptor beta chain sequence and its context. Its antigen is not known. These data originate in a study of early T cells in non-severe SARS-CoV-2 infection. Background on the study: Sequenced bulk RNA came from whole blood that was unsorted, and chains were unpaired. Study outcomes and limitations: Matching against VDJdb likely underestimated virus-specific expansions, favoring anti-spike CD8.

The protocol attached unique molecular identifiers to individual cDNA molecules. MiXCR, run by TCRdb on the 5' RACE reads, gives a single entry per CDR3 protein. This table has about 83,000 distinct CDR3 sequences, more than 9% appearing once. This CDR3 comprises 13 residues. The germline gives CDR1 MNHEY, CDR2 SVGAGI. The V and J ends lost 6 bases and 6 bases respectively, with 12 bases between them. This TCR came from an adult who was a healthcare worker with PCR-confirmed SARS-CoV-2 infection or an uninfected control (not recorded which). Material: whole blood, obtained at baseline. J is TRBJ2-1 and V is TRBV6-5; D not certain. This CDR3 reads CASSRPRTNEQFF. The CDR3 DNA follows: TGTGCCAGCAGCCGACCCCGGACCAATGAGCAGTTCTTC.